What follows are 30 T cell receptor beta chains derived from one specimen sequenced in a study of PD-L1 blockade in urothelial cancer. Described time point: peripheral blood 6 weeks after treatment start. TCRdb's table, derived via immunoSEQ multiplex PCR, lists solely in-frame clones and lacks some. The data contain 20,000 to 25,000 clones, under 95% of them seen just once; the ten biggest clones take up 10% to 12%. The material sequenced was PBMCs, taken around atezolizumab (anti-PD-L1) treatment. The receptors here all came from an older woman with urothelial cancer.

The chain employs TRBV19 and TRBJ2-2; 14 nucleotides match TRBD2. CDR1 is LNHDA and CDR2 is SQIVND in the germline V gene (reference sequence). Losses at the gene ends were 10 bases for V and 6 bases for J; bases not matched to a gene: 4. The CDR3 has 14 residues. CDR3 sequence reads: CATGLAGGSGELFF. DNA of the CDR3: TGTGCCACTGGACTAGCGGGGGGATCCGGGGAGCTGTTTTTT.

This chain's CDR3 is CASSQGGTGVYEQYF. The CDR3 nucleotides read TGCGCCAGCAGCCAAGGGGGGACAGGGGTCTACGAGCAGTACTTC. The chain joins TRBV4-1 to TRBJ2-7; 10 bases fit TRBD1. V shed 1 base, J shed 3 bases, and the junction held 3 bases outside the gene matches. The germline CDR1 and CDR2 sequences are MGHRA and YSYEKL. The CDR3 covers 15 residues.

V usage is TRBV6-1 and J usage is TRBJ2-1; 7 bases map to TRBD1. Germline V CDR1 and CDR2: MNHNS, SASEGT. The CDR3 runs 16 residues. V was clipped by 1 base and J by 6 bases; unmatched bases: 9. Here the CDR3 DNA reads TGTGCCAGCAGTGAAGGGGGCAGGGGGAAGTTCAATGAGCAGTTCTTC. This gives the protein CASSEGGRGKFNEQFF.

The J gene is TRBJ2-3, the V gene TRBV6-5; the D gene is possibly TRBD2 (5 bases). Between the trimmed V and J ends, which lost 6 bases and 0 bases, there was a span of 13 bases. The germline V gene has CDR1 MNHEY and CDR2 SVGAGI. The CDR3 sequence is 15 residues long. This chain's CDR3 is CASRHQSGSTDTQYF. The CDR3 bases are TGTGCCAGCAGGCACCAATCGGGGAGCACAGATACGCAGTATTTT.

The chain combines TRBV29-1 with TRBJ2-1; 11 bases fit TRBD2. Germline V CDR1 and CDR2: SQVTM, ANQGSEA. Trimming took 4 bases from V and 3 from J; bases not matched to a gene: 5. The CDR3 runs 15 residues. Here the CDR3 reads CSVGLAGTYYNEQFF. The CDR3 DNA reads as TGCAGCGTTGGACTAGCGGGGACCTACTACAATGAGCAGTTCTTC.

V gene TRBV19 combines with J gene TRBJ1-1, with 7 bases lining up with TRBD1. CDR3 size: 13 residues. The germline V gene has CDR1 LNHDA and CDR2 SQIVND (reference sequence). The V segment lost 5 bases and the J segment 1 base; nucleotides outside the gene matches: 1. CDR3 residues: CASSDRANTEAFF. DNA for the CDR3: TGTGCCAGTAGTGACAGGGCGAACACTGAAGCTTTCTTT.

CDR3 in amino acids: CASSYVAGPYNEQFF. The CDR3 DNA reads as TGTGCCAGCAGTTACGTGGCGGGACCTTACAATGAGCAGTTCTTC. The genes are TRBV6-6 and TRBJ2-1, with a tentative D call TRBD2 (6 bases). Germline values: CDR1 MNHNY, CDR2 SVGAGI (reference sequence). V dropped 2 bases and J dropped 4 bases, with 12 bases sitting between them. The CDR3 is made up of 15 amino acids.

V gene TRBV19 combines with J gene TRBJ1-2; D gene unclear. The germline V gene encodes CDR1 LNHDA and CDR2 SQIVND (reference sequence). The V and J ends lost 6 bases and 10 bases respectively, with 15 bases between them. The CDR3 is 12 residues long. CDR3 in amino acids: CASRRAGSAYTF. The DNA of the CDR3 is TGTGCCAGTAGGAGGGCGGGGTCCGCCTACACCTTC. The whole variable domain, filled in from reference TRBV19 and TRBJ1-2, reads DGGITQSPKYLFRKEGQNVTLSCEQNLNHDAMYWYRQDPGQGLRLIYYSQIVNDFQKGDIAEGYSVSREKKESFPLTVTSAQKNPTAFYLCASRRAGSAYTFGSGTRLTVV.

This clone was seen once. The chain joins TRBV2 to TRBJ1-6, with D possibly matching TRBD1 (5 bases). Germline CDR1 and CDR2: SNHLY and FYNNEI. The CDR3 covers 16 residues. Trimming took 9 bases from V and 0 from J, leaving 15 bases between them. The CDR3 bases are TGTGCCAGAAAGGGGAGCGGGAGCTCCTATAATTCACCCCTCCACTTT. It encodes CARKGSGSSYNSPLHF.

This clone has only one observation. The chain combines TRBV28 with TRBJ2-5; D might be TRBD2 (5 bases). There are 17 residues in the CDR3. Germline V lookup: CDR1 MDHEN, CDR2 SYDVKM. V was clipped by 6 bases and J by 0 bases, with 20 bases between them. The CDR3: CASRGLLAGPYQETQYF. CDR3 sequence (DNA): TGTGCCAGCAGGGGGTTATTGGCGGGTCCATACCAAGAGACCCAGTACTTC.

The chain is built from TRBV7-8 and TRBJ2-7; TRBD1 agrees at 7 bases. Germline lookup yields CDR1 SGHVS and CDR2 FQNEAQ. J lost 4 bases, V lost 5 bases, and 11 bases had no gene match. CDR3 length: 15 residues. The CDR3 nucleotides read TGTGCCAGCAGCCCCCTAGGCAGGGGGATATACGAGCAGTACTTC. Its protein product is CASSPLGRGIYEQYF.

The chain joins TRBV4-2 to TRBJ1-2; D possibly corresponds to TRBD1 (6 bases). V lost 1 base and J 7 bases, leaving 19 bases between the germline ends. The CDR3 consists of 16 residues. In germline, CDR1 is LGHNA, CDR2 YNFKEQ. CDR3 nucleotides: TGTGCCAGCAGCCAAGTGGGCCTACAGGGAAGCGGTGGCTACACCTTC. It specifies CASSQVGLQGSGGYTF.

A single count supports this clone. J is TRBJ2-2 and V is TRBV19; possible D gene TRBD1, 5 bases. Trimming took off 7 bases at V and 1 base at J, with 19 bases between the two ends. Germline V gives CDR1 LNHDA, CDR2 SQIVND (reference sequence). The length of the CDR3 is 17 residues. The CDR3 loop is CASTIIHSQGNTGELFF. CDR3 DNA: TGTGCCAGTACGATCATCCATTCCCAGGGGAACACCGGGGAGCTGTTTTTT.

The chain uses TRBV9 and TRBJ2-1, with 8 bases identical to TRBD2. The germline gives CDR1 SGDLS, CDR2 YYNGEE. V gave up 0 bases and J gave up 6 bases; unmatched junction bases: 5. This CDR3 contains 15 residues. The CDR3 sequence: CASSVDTSGGNEQFF. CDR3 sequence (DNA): TGTGCCAGCAGCGTAGACACTAGCGGAGGCAATGAGCAGTTCTTC.

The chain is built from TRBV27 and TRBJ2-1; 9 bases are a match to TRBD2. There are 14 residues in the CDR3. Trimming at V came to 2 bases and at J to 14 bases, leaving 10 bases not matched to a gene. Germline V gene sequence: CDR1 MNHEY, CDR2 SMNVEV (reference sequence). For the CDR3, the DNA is TGTGCCAGCAGTTTACAAATAGCGGGAGTTGAAAAGTTCTTC. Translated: CASSLQIAGVEKFF.

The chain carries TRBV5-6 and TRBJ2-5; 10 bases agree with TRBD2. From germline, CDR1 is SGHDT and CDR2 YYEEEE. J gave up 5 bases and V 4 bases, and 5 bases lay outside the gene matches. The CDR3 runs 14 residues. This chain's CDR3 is CASSTGLARETQYF. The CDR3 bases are TGTGCCAGCAGCACGGGACTAGCGAGGGAGACCCAGTACTTC.

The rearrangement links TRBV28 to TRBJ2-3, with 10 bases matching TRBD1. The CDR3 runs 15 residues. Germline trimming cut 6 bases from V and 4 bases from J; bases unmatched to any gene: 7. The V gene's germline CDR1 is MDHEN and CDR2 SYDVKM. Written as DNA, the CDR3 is TGTGCCAGCAGCACTCCCGGACAGGGGGCAGATACGCAGTATTTT. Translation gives CASSTPGQGADTQYF.

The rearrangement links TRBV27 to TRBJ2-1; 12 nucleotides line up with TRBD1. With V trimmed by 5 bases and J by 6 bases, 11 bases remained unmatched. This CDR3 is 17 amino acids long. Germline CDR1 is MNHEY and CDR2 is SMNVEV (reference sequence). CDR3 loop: CASSLHLGTGGRNEQFF. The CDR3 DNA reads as TGTGCCAGCAGTCTCCACCTTGGGACAGGGGGCCGCAATGAGCAGTTCTTC.

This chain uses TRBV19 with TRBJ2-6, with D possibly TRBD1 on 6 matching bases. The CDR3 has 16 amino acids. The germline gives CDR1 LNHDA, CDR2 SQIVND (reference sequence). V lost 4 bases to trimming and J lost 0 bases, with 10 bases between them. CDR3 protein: CASSTQGYSGANVLTF. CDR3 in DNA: TGTGCCAGTAGTACCCAGGGGTACTCTGGGGCCAACGTCCTGACTTTC. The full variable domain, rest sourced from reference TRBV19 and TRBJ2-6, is DGGITQSPKYLFRKEGQNVTLSCEQNLNHDAMYWYRQDPGQGLRLIYYSQIVNDFQKGDIAEGYSVSREKKESFPLTVTSAQKNPTAFYLCASSTQGYSGANVLTFGAGSRLTVL.

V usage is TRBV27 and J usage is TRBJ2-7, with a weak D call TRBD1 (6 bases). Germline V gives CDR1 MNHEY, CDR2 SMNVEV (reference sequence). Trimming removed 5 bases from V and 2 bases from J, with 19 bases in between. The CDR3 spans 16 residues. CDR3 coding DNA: TGTGCCAGCAGTCACGCTGGGGGCACCACAGCCTACGAGCAGTACTTC. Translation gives CASSHAGGTTAYEQYF.

Here the CDR3 reads CASRTGTSGGHRYF. DNA of the CDR3: TGTGCCAGCAGAACCGGGACTAGCGGCGGACACCGGTACTTC. This sequence joins TRBV27 and TRBJ2-5, with TRBD2 matching over 11 bases. Germline V lookup: CDR1 MNHEY, CDR2 SMNVEV (reference sequence). CDR3 length equals 14 residues. V lost 6 bases to trimming and J lost 13 bases; unmatched junction nucleotides: 13.

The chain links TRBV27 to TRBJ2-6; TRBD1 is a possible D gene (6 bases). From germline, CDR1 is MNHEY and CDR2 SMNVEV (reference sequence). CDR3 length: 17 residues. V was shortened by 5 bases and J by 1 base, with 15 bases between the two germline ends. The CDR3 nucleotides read TGTGCCAGCAGTCCCCCAGGGGTTCGATCTGGGGCCAACGTCCTGACTTTC. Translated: CASSPPGVRSGANVLTF. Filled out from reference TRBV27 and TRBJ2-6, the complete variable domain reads EAQVTQNPRYLITVTGKKLTVTCSQNMNHEYMSWYRQDPGLGLRQIYYSMNVEVTDKGDVPEGYKVSRKEKRNFPLILESPSPNQTSLYFCASSPPGVRSGANVLTFGAGSRLTVL.

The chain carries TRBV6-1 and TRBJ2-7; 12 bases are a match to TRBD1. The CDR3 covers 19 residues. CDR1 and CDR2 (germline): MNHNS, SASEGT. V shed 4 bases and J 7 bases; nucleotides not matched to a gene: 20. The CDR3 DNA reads TGTGCCAGCAGTGCCTCGTTCCCCTCGAGGGACAGGGGGCCCCAGGAGCAGTACTTC. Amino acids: CASSASFPSRDRGPQEQYF.

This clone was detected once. The CDR3 DNA sequence: TGTGCCAGCAGCTTGGGTCTAGCGGGAGGGCCGGACGGGGAGCTGTTTTTT. It is translated as CASSLGLAGGPDGELFF. The chain is built from TRBV5-4 and TRBJ2-2; the match to TRBD2 covers 12 bases. The CDR3 covers 17 residues. Germline CDR1 and CDR2: SGHNT and YYREEE (reference sequence). V gave up 0 bases and J gave up 7 bases; unmatched junction bases: 7.

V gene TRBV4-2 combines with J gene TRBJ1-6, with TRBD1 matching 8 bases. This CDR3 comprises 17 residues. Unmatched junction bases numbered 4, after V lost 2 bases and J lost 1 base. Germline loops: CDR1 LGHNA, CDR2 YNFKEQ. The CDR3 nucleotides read TGTGCCAGCAGCCAACCGACAGGGGATTCCTATAATTCACCCCTCCACTTT. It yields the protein CASSQPTGDSYNSPLHF.

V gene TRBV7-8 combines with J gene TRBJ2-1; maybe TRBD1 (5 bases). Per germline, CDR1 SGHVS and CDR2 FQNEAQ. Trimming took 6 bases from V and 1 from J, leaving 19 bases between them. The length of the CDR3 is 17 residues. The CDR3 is CASRLSSGSQSYNEQFF. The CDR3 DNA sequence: TGTGCCAGCAGACTGAGCTCAGGGTCCCAATCCTACAATGAGCAGTTCTTC.

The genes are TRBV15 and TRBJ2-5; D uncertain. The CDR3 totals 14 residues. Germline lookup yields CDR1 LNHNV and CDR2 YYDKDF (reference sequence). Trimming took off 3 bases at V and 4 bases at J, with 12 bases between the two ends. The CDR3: CATSRITRGETQYF. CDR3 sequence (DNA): TGTGCCACCAGCAGGATAACCCGCGGAGAGACCCAGTACTTC.

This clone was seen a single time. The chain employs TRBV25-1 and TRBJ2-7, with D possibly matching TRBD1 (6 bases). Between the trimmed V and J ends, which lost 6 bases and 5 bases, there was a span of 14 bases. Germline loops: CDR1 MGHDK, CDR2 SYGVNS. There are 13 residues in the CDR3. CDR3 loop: CASRTGTSDEQYF. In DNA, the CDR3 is TGTGCCAGCAGGACCGGGACAAGCGACGAGCAGTACTTC.

The CDR3 nucleotides read TGCGCCAGCAGCTCGGGACTAGCGGGATTCGATGAGCAGTACTTC. It encodes CASSSGLAGFDEQYF. The genes are TRBV5-1 and TRBJ2-7; the match to TRBD2 covers 13 bases. V shed 3 bases, J shed 7 bases, and the junction held 7 bases outside the gene matches. The CDR3 has 15 amino acids. Per the germline V gene, CDR1 is SGHRS and CDR2 is YFSETQ.

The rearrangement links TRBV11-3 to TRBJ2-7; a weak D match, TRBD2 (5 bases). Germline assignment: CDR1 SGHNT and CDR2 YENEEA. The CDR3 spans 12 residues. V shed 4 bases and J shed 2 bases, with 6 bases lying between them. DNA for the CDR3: TGTGCCAGCAGCTCCGGGACCTACGAGCAGTACTTC. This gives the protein CASSSGTYEQYF.